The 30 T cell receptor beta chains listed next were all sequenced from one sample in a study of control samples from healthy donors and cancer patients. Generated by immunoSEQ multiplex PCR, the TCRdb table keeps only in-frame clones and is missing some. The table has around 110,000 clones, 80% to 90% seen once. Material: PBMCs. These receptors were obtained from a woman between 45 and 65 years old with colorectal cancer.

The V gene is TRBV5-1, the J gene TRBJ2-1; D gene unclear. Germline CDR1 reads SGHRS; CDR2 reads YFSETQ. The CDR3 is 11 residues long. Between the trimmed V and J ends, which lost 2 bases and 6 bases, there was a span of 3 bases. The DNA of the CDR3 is TGCGCCAGCAGCTTTACCAATGAGCAGTTCTTC. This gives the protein CASSFTNEQFF.

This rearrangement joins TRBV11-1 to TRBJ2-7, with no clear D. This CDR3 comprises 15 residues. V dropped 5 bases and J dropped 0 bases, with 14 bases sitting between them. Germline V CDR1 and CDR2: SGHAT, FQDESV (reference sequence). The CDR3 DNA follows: TGTGCCAGCAGCCTCGGGCCCATGAGCTCCTACGAGCAGTACTTC. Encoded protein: CASSLGPMSSYEQYF.

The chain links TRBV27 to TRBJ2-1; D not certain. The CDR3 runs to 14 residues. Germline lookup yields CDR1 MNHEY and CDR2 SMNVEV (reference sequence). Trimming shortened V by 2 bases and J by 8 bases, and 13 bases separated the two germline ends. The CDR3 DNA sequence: TGTGCCAGCAGTTTAGGTCCCCACCCTTATGAGCAGTTCTTC. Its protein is CASSLGPHPYEQFF.

The CDR3 protein is CATSGGASYNEQFF. The CDR3 DNA reads TGTGCCACGAGCGGGGGGGCCTCCTACAATGAGCAGTTCTTC. The rearrangement joins TRBV10-3 to TRBJ2-1; 10 nucleotides agree with TRBD2. The germline gives CDR1 ENHRY, CDR2 SYGVKD. V lost 10 bases to trimming and J lost 0 bases; unmatched junction nucleotides: 3. CDR3 size: 14 residues.

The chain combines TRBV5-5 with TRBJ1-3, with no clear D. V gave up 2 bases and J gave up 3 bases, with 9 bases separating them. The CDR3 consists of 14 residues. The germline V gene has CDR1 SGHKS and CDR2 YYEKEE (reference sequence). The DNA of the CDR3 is TGTGCCAGCAGCTTTAGAGCAGGTGGAAACACCATATATTTT. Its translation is CASSFRAGGNTIYF.

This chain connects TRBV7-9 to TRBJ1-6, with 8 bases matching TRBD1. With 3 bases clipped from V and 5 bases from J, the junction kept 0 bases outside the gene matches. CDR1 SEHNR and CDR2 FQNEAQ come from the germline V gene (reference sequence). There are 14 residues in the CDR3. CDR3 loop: CASSLGQDNSPLHF. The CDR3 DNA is TGTGCCAGCAGCTTGGGACAGGATAATTCACCCCTCCACTTT. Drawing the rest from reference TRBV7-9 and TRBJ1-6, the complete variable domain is DTGVSQNPRHKITKRGQNVTFRCDPISEHNRLYWYRQTLGQGPEFLTYFQNEAQLEKSRLLSDRFSAERPKGSFSTLEIQRTEQGDSAMYLCASSLGQDNSPLHFGNGTRLTVT.

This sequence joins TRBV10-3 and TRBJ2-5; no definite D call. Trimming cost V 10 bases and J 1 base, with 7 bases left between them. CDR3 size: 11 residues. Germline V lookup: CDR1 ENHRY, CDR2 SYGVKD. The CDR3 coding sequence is TGTGCCACCGGGCTCCAAGAGACCCAGTACTTC. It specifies CATGLQETQYF.

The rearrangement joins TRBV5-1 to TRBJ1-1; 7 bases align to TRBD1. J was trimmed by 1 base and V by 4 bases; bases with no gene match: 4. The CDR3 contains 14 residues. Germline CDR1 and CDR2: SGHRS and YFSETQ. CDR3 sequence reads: CASSLRTGNTEAFF. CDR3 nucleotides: TGCGCCAGCAGCCTGCGGACAGGGAACACTGAAGCTTTCTTT.

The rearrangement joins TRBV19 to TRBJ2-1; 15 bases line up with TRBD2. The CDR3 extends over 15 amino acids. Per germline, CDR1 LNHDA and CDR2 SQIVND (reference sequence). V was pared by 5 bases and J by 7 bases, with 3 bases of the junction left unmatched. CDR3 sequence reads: CASSPGTSGGNEQFF. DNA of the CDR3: TGTGCCAGTAGTCCTGGGACTAGCGGGGGGAATGAGCAGTTCTTC.

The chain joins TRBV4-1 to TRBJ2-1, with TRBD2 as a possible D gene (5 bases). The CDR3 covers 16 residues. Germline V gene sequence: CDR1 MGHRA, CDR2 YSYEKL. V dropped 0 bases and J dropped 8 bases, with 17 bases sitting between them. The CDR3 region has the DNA TGCGCCAGCAGCCAAGATGGAATGAACGGGATCGATGAGCAGTTCTTC. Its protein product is CASSQDGMNGIDEQFF.

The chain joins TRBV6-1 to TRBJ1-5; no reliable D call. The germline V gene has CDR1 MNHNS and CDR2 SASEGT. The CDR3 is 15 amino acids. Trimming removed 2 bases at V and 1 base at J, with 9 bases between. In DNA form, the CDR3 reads TGTGCCAGCAGTGAATTCGCACCGAGCAATCAGCCCCAGCATTTT. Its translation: CASSEFAPSNQPQHF.

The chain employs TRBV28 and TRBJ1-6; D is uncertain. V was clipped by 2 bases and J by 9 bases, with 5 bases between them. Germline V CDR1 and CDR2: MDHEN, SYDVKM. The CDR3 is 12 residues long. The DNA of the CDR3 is TGTGCCAGCAGTTTAAGGTTTTCACCCCTCCACTTT. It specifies CASSLRFSPLHF.

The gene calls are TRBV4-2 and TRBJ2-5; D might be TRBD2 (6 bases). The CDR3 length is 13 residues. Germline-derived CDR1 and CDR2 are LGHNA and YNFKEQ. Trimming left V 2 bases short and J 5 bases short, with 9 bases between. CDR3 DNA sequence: TGTGCCAGCAGCCAAACGGCGGGGGAGACCCAGTACTTC. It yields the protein CASSQTAGETQYF.

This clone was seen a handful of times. CDR3 nucleotides: TGTGCCAGCAGTTTTCCCCTGCGGGGCGACGCTGACTCGTGCGGCTACTTC. Its protein product is CASSFPLRGDADSCGYF. The V gene is TRBV5-5, the J gene TRBJ2-7; D is possibly TRBD2 (6 bases). The CDR3 has 17 amino acids. Deletions cut 5 bases from V and 13 bases from J, with 34 bases between. Germline lookup yields CDR1 SGHKS and CDR2 YYEKEE (reference sequence).

CDR3 DNA: TGTGCCAGCAGCGTACAGGGCCCGAGCACTGAAGCTTTCTTT. It translates to CASSVQGPSTEAFF. The V call is TRBV7-2, the J call TRBJ1-1; a possible D gene is TRBD1 (6 bases). The CDR3 totals 14 residues. Germline CDR1 and CDR2: SGHTA and FQGNSA. V was cut by 5 bases and J by 4 bases, with 14 bases left in between. The full variable domain, rest sourced from reference TRBV7-2 and TRBJ1-1, is GAGVSQSPSNKVTEKGKDVELRCDPISGHTALYWYRQSLGQGLEFLIYFQGNSAPDKSGLPSDRFSAERTGGSVSTLTIQRTQQEDSAVYLCASSVQGPSTEAFFGQGTRLTVV.

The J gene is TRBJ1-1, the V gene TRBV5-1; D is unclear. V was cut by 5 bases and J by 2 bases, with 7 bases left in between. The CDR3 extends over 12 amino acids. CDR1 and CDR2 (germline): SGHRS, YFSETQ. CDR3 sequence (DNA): TGCGCCAGCAGGAACAGCAACACTGAAGCTTTCTTT. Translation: CASRNSNTEAFF.

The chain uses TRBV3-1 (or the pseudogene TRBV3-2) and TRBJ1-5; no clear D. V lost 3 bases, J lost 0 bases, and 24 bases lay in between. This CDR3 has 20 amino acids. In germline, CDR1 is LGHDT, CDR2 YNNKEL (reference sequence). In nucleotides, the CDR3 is TGTGCCAGCAGCCAGGTTCCCCGTCGCAGGCCCCGATTTAGCAATCAGCCCCAGCATTTT. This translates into CASSQVPRRRPRFSNQPQHF.

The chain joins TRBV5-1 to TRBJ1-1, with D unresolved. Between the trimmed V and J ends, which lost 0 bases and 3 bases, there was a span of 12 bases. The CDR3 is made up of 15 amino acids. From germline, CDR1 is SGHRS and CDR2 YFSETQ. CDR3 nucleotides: TGCGCCAGCAGCTTGGATAAAAGGGTAGACACTGAAGCTTTCTTT. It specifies CASSLDKRVDTEAFF.

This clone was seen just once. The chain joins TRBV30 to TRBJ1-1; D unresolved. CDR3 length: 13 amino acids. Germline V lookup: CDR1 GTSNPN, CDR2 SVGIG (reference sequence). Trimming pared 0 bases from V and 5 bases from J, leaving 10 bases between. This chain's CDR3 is CAWSVDLLTEAFF. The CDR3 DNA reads TGTGCCTGGAGTGTCGACTTACTAACTGAAGCTTTCTTT.

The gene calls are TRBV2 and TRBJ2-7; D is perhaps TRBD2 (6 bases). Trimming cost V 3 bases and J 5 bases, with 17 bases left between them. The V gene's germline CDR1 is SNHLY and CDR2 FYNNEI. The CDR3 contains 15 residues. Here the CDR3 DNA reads TGTGCCAGCAGTGACGGGAGCTTTTTCGGGGACGAGCAGTACTTC. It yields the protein CASSDGSFFGDEQYF.

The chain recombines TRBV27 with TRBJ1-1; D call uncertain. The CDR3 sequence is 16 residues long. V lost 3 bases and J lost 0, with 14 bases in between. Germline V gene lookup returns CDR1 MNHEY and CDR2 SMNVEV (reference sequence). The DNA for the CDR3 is TGTGCCAGCAGTTTTACACGTCCAGACCTGAACACTGAAGCTTTCTTT. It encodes CASSFTRPDLNTEAFF.

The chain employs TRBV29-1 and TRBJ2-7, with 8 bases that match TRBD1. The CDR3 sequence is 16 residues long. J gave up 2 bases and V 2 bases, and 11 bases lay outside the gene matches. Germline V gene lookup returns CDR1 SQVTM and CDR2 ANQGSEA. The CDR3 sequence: CSVERVLQGEAYEQYF. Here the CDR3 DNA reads TGCAGCGTTGAAAGGGTGTTACAGGGGGAAGCCTACGAGCAGTACTTC.

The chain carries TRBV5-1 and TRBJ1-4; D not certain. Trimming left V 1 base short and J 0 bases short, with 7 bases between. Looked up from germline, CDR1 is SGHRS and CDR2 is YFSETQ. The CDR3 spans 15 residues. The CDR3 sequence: CASSLQGATNEKLFF. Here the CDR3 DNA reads TGCGCCAGCAGCTTGCAAGGTGCAACTAATGAAAAACTGTTTTTT. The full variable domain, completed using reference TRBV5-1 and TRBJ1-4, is KAGVTQTPRYLIKTRGQQVTLSCSPISGHRSVSWYQQTPGQGLQFLFEYFSETQRNKGNFPGRFSGRQFSNSRSEMNVSTLELGDSALYLCASSLQGATNEKLFFGSGTQLSVL.

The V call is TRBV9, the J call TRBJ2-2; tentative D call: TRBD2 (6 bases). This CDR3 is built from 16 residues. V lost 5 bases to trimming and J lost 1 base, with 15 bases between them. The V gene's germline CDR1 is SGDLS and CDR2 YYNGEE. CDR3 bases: TGTGCCAGCAGTACGCGGGGAGGATTGAACACCGGGGAGCTGTTTTTT. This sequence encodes CASSTRGGLNTGELFF.

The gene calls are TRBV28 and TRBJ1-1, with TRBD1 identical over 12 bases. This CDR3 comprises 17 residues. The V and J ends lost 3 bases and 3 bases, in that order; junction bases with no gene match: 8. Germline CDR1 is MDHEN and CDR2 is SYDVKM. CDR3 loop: CASSFLGQGASDTEAFF. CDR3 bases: TGTGCCAGCAGTTTTTTGGGACAGGGGGCGAGTGACACTGAAGCTTTCTTT.

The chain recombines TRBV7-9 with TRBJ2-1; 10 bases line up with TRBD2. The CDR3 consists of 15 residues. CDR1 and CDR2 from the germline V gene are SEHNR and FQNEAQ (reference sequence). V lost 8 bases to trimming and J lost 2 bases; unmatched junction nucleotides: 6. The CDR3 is CASGLAGVAYNEQFF. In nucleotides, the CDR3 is TGTGCCAGCGGGCTAGCGGGAGTCGCCTACAATGAGCAGTTCTTC.

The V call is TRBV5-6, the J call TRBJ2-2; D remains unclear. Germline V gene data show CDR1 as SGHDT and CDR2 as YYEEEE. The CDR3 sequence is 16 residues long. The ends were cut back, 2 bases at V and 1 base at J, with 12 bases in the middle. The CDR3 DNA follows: TGTGCCAGCAGCTTTTCGTCACGGCGGAACACCGGGGAGCTGTTTTTT. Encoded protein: CASSFSSRRNTGELFF.

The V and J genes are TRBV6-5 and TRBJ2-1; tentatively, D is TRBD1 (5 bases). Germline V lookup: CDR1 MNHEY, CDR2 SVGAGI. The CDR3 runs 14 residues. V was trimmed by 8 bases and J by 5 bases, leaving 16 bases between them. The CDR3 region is CASRFDSRDNEQFF. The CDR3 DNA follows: TGTGCCAGCCGCTTTGATAGCAGGGACAATGAGCAGTTCTTC.

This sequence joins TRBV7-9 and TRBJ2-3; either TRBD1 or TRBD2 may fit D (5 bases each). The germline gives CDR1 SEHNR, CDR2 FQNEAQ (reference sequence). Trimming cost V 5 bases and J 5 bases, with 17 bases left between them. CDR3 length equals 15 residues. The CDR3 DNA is TGTGCCAGCAGCCCGGGACGGAACCTGGGAGATACGCAGTATTTT. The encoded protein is CASSPGRNLGDTQYF.

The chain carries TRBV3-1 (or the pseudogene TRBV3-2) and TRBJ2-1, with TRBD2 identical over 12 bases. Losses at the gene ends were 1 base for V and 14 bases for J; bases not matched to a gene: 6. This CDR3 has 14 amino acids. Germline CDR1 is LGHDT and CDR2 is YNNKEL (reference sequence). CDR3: CASSQGLAGVGKFF. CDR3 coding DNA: TGTGCCAGCAGCCAAGGACTAGCGGGAGTTGGGAAGTTCTTC.